The rows below give T cell receptor beta chains drawn from one sample of a study of OX40 agonist ivuxolimab in advanced cancers. Sequencing was performed with immunoSEQ multiplex PCR; in TCRdb, only in-frame clones are kept and a portion is missing. The data show 60,000 to 90,000 clones, approximately 82% seen once. The source material was CD4+ or CD8+ T cells sorted from blood, sampled in a trial of the OX40 agonist ivuxolimab. The receptors here all came from an adult with an advanced solid tumor such as melanoma, head and neck, liver or kidney cancer. Both conserved end residues are part of each CDR3. The D gene is left open where the match is weak.

V	J	D	DNA	CDR3
TRBV23-1	TRBJ2-3	NA	TGCGCCAGCAGTCAAGCGAGAGGGGGTCGCACAGATACGCAGTATTTT	CASSQARGGRTDTQYF
TRBV6-5	TRBJ1-2	NA	TGTGCCAGCAGTCCACAGGGCCCCTATGGCTACACCTTC	CASSPQGPYGYTF
TRBV29-1	TRBJ2-3	NA	TGCAGCGTTGAAAGCGAAAAAGGAGATACGCAGTATTTT	CSVESEKGDTQYF
TRBV27	TRBJ1-2	NA	TGTGCCAGCAGCAAGGGGGGGGGTAACTATGGCTACACCTTC	CASSKGGGNYGYTF
TRBV5-1	TRBJ1-6	NA	TGCGCCAGCAGCTTATCCGGTAGATATTCACCCCTCCACTTT	CASSLSGRYSPLHF
TRBV4-1	TRBJ1-2	TRBD1	TGCGCCAGCAGCCAGTTAGTCGCAGGGGGCGAAGGCTACACCTTC	CASSQLVAGGEGYTF
TRBV11-2	TRBJ2-2	NA	TGTGCCAGCACCCAGTTGGCAGCTCCACGGTCGAACACCGGGGAGCTGTTTTTT	CASTQLAAPRSNTGELFF
TRBV13	TRBJ2-7	TRBD1	TGTGCCAGCAGCCTTAACAGGGGAAAAACCGAGCAGTACTTC	CASSLNRGKTEQYF
TRBV5-6	TRBJ1-3	TRBD1	TGTGCCAGCAGCTCGGCGACAGGGGAGTTCTCTGGAAACACCATATATTTT	CASSSATGEFSGNTIYF
TRBV4-1	TRBJ2-5	NA	TGCGCCAGCAGCCAGTTAGGCCTGGCGGAGGAGACCCAGTACTTC	CASSQLGLAEETQYF